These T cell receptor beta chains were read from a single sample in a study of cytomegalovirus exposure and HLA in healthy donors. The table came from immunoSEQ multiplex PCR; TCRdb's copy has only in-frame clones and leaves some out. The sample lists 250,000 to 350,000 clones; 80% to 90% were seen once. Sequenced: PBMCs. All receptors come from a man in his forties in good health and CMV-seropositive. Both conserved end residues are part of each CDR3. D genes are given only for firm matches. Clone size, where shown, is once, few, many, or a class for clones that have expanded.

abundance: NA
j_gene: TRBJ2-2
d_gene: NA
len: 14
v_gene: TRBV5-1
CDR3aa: CASRQGGSTGELFF
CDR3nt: TGCGCCAGCAGACAGGGGGGGAGCACCGGGGAGCTGTTTTTT

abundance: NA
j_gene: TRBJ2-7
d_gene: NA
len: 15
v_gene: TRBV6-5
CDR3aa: CASHRVGGRSYEQYF
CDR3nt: TGTGCCAGCCATCGGGTCGGGGGACGCTCCTACGAGCAGTACTTC

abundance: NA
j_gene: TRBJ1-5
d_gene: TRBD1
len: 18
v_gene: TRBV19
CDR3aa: CASSIVLRRQGLNQPQHF
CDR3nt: TGTGCCAGTAGTATAGTCTTACGAAGACAGGGGCTGAATCAGCCCCAGCATTTT

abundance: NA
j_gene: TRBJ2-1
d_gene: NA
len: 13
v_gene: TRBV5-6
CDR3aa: CASSFRESDEQFF
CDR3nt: TGTGCCAGCAGCTTTCGGGAAAGTGATGAGCAGTTCTTC

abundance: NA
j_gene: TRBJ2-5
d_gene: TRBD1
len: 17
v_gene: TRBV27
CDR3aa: CASSLYGTGDSQETQYF
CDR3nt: TGTGCCAGCAGTTTATACGGGACAGGAGATAGTCAAGAGACCCAGTACTTC

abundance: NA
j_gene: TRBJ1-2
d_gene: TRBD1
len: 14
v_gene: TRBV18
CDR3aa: CASSQDRDSYGYTF
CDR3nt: TGTGCCAGCTCTCAAGACCGGGACAGCTATGGCTACACCTTC

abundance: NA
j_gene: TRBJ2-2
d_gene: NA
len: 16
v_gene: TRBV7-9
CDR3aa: CASSLDRALNTGELFF
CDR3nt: TGTGCCAGCAGCTTAGACAGGGCGTTGAACACCGGGGAGCTGTTTTTT

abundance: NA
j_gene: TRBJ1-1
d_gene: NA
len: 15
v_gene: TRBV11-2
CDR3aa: CASSLAGGSNTEAFF
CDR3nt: TGTGCCAGCAGCTTGGCGGGGGGCAGTAACACTGAAGCTTTCTTT

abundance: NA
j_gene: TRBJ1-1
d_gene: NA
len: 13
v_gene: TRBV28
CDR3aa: CASSYLRDTEAFF
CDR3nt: TGTGCCAGCAGTTACCTCCGGGACACTGAAGCTTTCTTT

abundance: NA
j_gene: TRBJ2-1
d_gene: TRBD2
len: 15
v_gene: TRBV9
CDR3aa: CASSVLAGGGNEQFF
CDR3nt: TGTGCCAGCAGCGTTTTAGCGGGGGGGGGCAATGAGCAGTTCTTC

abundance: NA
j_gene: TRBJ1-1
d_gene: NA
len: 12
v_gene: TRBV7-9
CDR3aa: CSSSLDGPEAFF
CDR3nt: TGTTCCAGCAGCTTAGATGGCCCTGAAGCTTTCTTT

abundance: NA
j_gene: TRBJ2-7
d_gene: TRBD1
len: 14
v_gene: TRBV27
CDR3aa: CASSPRDRRVEQYF
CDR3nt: TGTGCCAGCAGTCCCCGGGACAGGCGAGTCGAGCAGTACTTC

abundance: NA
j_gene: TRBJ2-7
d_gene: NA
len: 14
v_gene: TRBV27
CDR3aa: CASRKQGGRYEQYF
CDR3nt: TGTGCCAGCAGAAAACAGGGGGGGCGGTACGAGCAGTACTTC

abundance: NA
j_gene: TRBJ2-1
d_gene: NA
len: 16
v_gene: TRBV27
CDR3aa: CASSLYRGLVYNEQFF
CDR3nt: TGTGCCAGCAGTTTATACAGGGGACTAGTCTACAATGAGCAGTTCTTC

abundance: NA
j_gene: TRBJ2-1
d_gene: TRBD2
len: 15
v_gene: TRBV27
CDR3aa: CASSFSSGRANEQFF
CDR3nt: TGTGCCAGCAGTTTTAGCAGCGGGAGGGCCAATGAGCAGTTCTTC

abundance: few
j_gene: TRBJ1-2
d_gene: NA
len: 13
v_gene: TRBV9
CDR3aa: CASSGGTSYGYTF
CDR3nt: TGTGCCAGCAGTGGCGGGACCTCCTATGGCTACACCTTC

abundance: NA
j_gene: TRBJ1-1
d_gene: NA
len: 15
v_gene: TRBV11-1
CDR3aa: CASSLDVAGNTEAFF
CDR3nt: TGTGCCAGCAGCTTAGACGTAGCGGGGAACACTGAAGCTTTCTTT

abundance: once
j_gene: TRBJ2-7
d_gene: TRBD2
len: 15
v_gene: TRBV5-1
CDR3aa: CASSFASGSGYEQYF
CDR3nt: TGCGCCAGCAGCTTCGCTAGCGGGAGTGGATACGAGCAGTACTTC

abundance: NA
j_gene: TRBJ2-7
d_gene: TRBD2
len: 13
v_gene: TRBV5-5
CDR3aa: CASTRDYSYEQYF
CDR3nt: TGTGCCAGCACCCGGGACTATTCCTACGAGCAGTACTTC

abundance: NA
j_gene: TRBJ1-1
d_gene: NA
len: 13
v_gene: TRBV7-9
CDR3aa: CASSLQGYTEAFF
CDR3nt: TGTGCCAGCAGCTTACAGGGCTACACTGAAGCTTTCTTT

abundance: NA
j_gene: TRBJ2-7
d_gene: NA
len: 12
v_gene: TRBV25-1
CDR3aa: CASSPRGYEQYF
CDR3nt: TGTGCCAGCAGCCCGCGTGGCTACGAGCAGTACTTC

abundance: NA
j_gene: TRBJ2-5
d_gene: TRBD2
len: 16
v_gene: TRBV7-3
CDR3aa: CASSLTSGRGGETQYF
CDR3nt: TGTGCCAGCAGCTTAACTAGCGGGAGGGGTGGAGAGACCCAGTACTTC

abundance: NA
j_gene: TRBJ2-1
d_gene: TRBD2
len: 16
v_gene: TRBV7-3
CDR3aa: CASRNPGTSRENEQFF
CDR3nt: TGTGCCAGCAGAAACCCCGGGACTAGCAGGGAGAATGAGCAGTTCTTC

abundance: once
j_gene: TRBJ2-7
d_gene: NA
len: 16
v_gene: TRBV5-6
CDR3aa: CASSLGVGVRSHEQYF
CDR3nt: TGTGCCAGCAGCTTGGGGGTAGGGGTCCGCTCCCACGAGCAGTACTTC

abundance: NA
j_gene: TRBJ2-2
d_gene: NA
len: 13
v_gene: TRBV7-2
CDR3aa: CASSREFTGELFF
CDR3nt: TGTGCCAGCAGCCGGGAATTTACCGGGGAGCTGTTTTTT

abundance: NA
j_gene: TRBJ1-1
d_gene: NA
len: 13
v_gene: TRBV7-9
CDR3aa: CASSNRLNTEAFF
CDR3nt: TGTGCCAGCAGCAACAGGTTGAACACTGAAGCTTTCTTT

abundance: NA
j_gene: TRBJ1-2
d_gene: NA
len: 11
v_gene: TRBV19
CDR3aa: CASSMPDRYTF
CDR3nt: TGTGCCAGTAGTATGCCAGATCGCTACACCTTC

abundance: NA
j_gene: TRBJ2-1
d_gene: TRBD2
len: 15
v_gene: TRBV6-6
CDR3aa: CASSYLAGGGHEQFF
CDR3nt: TGTGCCAGCAGTTACCTAGCGGGAGGAGGTCATGAGCAGTTCTTC

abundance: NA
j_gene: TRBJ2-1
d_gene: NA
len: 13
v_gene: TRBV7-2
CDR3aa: CASSLLGANEQFF
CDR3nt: TGTGCCAGCAGCTTATTAGGAGCGAATGAGCAGTTCTTC

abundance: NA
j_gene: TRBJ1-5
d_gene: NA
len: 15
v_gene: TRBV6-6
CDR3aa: CASSYYTTGGQPQHF
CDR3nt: TGTGCCAGCAGTTATTACACGACAGGCGGTCAGCCCCAGCATTTT

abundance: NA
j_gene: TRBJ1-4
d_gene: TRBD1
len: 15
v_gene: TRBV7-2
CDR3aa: CASSLGGTGDEKLFF
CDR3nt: TGTGCCAGCAGCTTAGGCGGGACAGGGGATGAAAAACTGTTTTTT

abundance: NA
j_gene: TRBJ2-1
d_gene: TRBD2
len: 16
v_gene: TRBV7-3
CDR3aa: CASSSKLAGAHNEQFF
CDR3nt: TGTGCCAGCAGCTCCAAACTAGCGGGAGCCCACAATGAGCAGTTCTTC

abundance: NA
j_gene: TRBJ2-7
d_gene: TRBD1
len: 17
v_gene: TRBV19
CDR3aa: CASSTIQGATVTYEQYF
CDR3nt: TGTGCCAGTAGTACAATTCAGGGGGCGACGGTAACCTACGAGCAGTACTTC

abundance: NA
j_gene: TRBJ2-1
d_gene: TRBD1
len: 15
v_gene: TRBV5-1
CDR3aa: CASSLEQGNYNEQFF
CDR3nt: TGCGCCAGCAGCTTGGAACAGGGGAACTACAATGAGCAGTTCTTC

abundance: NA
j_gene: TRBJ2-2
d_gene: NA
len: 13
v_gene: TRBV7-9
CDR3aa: CAIGPGVGGELFF
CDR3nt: TGTGCCATCGGCCCGGGGGTCGGCGGGGAGCTGTTTTTT

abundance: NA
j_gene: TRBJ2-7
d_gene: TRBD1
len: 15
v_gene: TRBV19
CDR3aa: CASSREAGGRHEQYF
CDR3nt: TGTGCCAGTAGTAGGGAGGCAGGGGGCCGTCACGAGCAGTACTTC

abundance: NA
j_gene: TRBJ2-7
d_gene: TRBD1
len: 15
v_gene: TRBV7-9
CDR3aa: CASTPQRTGHYEQYF
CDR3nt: TGTGCCAGCACCCCACAAAGGACAGGGCACTACGAGCAGTACTTC

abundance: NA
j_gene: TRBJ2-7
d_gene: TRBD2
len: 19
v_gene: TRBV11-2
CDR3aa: CASSLGSPGLLTRSYEQYF
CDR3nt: TGTGCCAGCAGCCTGGGCTCTCCGGGACTACTGACCCGCTCCTACGAGCAGTACTTC

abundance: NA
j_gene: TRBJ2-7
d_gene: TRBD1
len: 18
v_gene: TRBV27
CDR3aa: CASSPGQGSRRTSYEQYF
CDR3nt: TGTGCCAGCAGTCCGGGACAGGGGAGTCGTCGGACGTCCTACGAGCAGTACTTC

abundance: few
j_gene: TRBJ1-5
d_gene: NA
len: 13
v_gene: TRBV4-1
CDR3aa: CASSHSSNQPQHF
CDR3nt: TGCGCCAGCAGCCACAGTAGCAATCAGCCCCAGCATTTT

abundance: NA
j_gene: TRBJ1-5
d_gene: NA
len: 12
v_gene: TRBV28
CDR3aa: CASSTQGQPQHF
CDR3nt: TGTGCCAGCAGTACACAGGGTCAGCCCCAGCATTTT

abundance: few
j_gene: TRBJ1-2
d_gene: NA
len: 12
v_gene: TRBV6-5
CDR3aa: CASSYGGSSYTF
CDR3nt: TGTGCCAGCAGTTACGGAGGGAGTAGCTACACCTTC

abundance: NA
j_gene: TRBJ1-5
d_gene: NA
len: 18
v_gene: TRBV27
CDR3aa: CASSLSQRGDFSNQPQHF
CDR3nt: TGTGCCAGCAGTTTATCGCAGCGGGGGGACTTTAGCAATCAGCCCCAGCATTTT